A single sample is the source of the 8 T cell receptor beta chains below, sequenced in a study of Ad26.COV2.S vaccination and SARS-CoV-2 variants. Treatment noted: roughly 20 received Ad26.COV2.S at low or high dose, single or two shots; about 5 received placebo; per-sample allocation not given. Day 63 following the first vaccine or placebo injection was when the samples were taken. Assay: immunoSEQ multiplex PCR; the TCRdb copy retains only in-frame clones and omits some. The sample contains about 380,000 clones, 83% of which appear only once. Here the sequenced sample was peripheral blood, taken in a trial of Ad26.COV2.S vaccine versus placebo. The source is a person between 18 and 60 years old who received the Ad26.COV2.S COVID-19 vaccine or a placebo.

This clone was seen a single time. This rearrangement joins TRBV11-2 to TRBJ2-7, with D uncertain. The germline gives CDR1 SGHAT, CDR2 FQNNGV. The V gene lost 0 bases and the J gene lost 12 bases, with 15 bases spanning the gap. The CDR3 has 13 residues. CDR3 residues: CASSLEKTVSRYF. CDR3 coding DNA: TGTGCCAGCAGCTTAGAGAAGACTGTCTCCCGGTACTTC.

The chain employs TRBV6-5 and TRBJ1-2; possibly TRBD1 for D (6 bases). Looked up from germline, CDR1 is MNHEY and CDR2 is SVGAGI. The V end was cut by 5 bases, the J end by 7 bases, with 11 bases between. The CDR3 is 12 residues long. The CDR3 reads CASSTGQIGYTF. CDR3 in DNA: TGTGCCAGCAGTACTGGACAGATTGGCTACACCTTC.

This sequence joins TRBV6-2 or TRBV6-3 and TRBJ1-1, with D perhaps TRBD1 (5 bases). This CDR3 comprises 15 residues. Trimming removed 3 bases from V and 5 bases from J, with 16 bases in between. From germline, CDR1 is MNHEY and CDR2 SVGEGT. CDR3 sequence reads: CASSYQDTRGTEAFF. The CDR3 DNA reads TGTGCCAGCAGTTATCAGGACACCCGGGGGACTGAAGCTTTCTTT.

CDR3 in DNA: TGCGCCAGCAGCGACAGTAATAGAGAGACCCAGTACTTC. As protein: CASSDSNRETQYF. The rearrangement joins TRBV10-1 to TRBJ2-5; possibly TRBD1 for D (5 bases). V was cut by 6 bases and J by 4 bases, with 12 bases left in between. The CDR3 totals 13 residues. Germline V gives CDR1 WNHNN, CDR2 SYGVQD (reference sequence).

This CDR3 is CASSFGTLLTEAFF. In DNA form, the CDR3 reads TGTGCCAGCAGCTTCGGGACCCTCCTCACTGAAGCTTTCTTT. The rearrangement links TRBV7-9 to TRBJ1-1; tentative D call: TRBD1 (5 bases). The V and J ends lost 3 bases and 4 bases respectively, with 12 bases between them. Looked up from germline, CDR1 is SEHNR and CDR2 is FQNEAQ (reference sequence). The CDR3 loop spans 14 amino acids.

The CDR3 DNA reads as TGTGCCAGCAGTGAAAGGGGTTTCGGGGAGCTGTTTTTT. It encodes CASSERGFGELFF. V is TRBV25-1 and J is TRBJ2-2; maybe TRBD1 (5 bases). The CDR3 has 13 amino acids. Trimming took 2 bases from V and 7 from J, leaving 8 bases between them. Germline CDR1 MGHDK, CDR2 SYGVNS.

The J gene is TRBJ1-1, the V gene TRBV5-1, with TRBD1 identical over 7 bases. The CDR3 contains 16 residues. Germline V CDR1 and CDR2: SGHRS, YFSETQ. J was trimmed by 1 base and V by 2 bases; bases with no gene match: 8. The CDR3 spells CASSLKTGAGNTEAFF. In DNA, the CDR3 is TGCGCCAGCAGCTTAAAAACAGGGGCGGGGAACACTGAAGCTTTCTTT.

The chain links TRBV10-3 to TRBJ1-2, with TRBD1 matching over 8 bases. Germline values: CDR1 ENHRY, CDR2 SYGVKD. CDR3 size: 13 residues. J gave up 8 bases and V 7 bases, and 9 bases lay outside the gene matches. CDR3 sequence reads: CAIIGTGGYGYTF. In DNA, the CDR3 is TGTGCCATCATTGGGACAGGTGGTTACGGCTACACCTTC.